One and the same sample provided the 19 T cell receptor beta chains below, sequenced in a study of CD8 T cells in ankylosing spondylitis (dated by TCRdb to about 2017). The library was prepared using 5' RACE. These reads were obtained on an Illumina MiSeq. TCRdb redid the processing of the public reads, applying fastp at Q25 and MiXCR, and retained in-frame beta chains. All rows with the same CDR3 protein become a single entry with the most common DNA and genes. Present in this sample are about 24,000 distinct CDR3 sequences, roughly a sixth of which were seen just once. Approximately 29% of the sample lies in the top ten. The sequenced sample was blood. Receptors were obtained from a male donor with ankylosing spondylitis or in good health (not recorded which).

In this sample, this clonotype turned up many times. The V call is TRBV28, the J call TRBJ1-1; 10 bases line up with TRBD1. V trimming: 6 bases; J trimming: 4 bases; junction bases outside the gene matches: 11. Germline V gene data show CDR1 as MDHEN and CDR2 as SYDVKM. This CDR3 is built from 16 residues. This CDR3 is CASRLGDRGRGTEAFF. CDR3 in DNA: TGTGCCAGCAGGTTAGGGGACAGGGGCCGGGGCACTGAAGCTTTCTTT.

In this sample, this clonotype turned up a few times. V usage is TRBV10-3 and J usage is TRBJ2-1, with 11 bases fitting TRBD2. This CDR3 has 15 residues. The germline V gene has CDR1 ENHRY and CDR2 SYGVKD. With V trimmed by 7 bases and J by 4 bases, 6 bases remained unmatched. The DNA of the CDR3 is TGTGCCATCAAAGGGACTAGCGGACAATACAATGAGCAGTTCTTC. Translation: CAIKGTSGQYNEQFF.

This clonotype was detected ten times or more. The chain is built from TRBV29-1 and TRBJ2-5; 8 positions agree with TRBD1. This CDR3 is built from 13 residues. Germline CDR1 and CDR2: SQVTM and ANQGSEA. The junction had 4 bases not matched to a gene; V was cut back by 6 bases and J by 1 base. This chain's CDR3 is CSVDRDSQETQYF. The CDR3 DNA follows: TGCAGCGTGGACAGGGACAGCCAAGAGACCCAGTACTTC.

The chain employs TRBV30 and TRBJ1-1; D is undetermined. Looked up from germline, CDR1 is GTSNPN and CDR2 is SVGIG (reference sequence). This CDR3 is built from 12 residues. V lost 3 bases and J lost 8, with 13 bases in between. The CDR3 DNA reads as TGTGCCTGGAGCGAAATCCCCACCGAAGCTTTCTTT. Its protein is CAWSEIPTEAFF.

The chain carries TRBV28 and TRBJ1-5; D might be TRBD1 (5 bases). V was trimmed by 2 bases and J by 5 bases, leaving 10 bases between them. CDR1 and CDR2 from the germline V gene are MDHEN and SYDVKM. The CDR3 sequence is 14 residues long. CDR3 nucleotide sequence: TGTGCCAGCAGTTTACCGGGGGGGTATCAGCCCCAGCATTTT. It yields the protein CASSLPGGYQPQHF.

This clonotype was observed a few times. The J gene is TRBJ1-1, the V gene TRBV11-2, with TRBD1 matching 7 bases. The CDR3 length is 12 residues. Germline V gene lookup returns CDR1 SGHAT and CDR2 FQNNGV. Trimming at V came to 5 bases and at J to 4 bases, leaving 1 base not matched to a gene. CDR3: CASSQGGTEAFF. The CDR3 DNA follows: TGTGCCAGCAGCCAGGGGGGCACTGAAGCTTTCTTT.

This clonotype was picked up a small number of times. V gene TRBV20-1 combines with J gene TRBJ2-1, with 14 bases identical to TRBD2. Losses at the gene ends were 0 bases for V and 9 bases for J; bases not matched to a gene: 7. Germline CDR1 reads DFQATT; CDR2 reads SNEGSKA (reference sequence). CDR3 length equals 16 residues. Written as DNA, the CDR3 is TGCAGTGCTAGAGACGTGACTAGCGGGAGGGTAGCTGAGCAGTTCTTC. Translating it yields CSARDVTSGRVAEQFF.

CDR3: CASGRGPPGEKLFF. CDR3 nucleotides: TGTGCTAGTGGCCGGGGGCCCCCGGGGGAAAAACTGTTTTTT. The chain couples TRBV12-5 to TRBJ1-4, with a possible D match to TRBD1 (6 bases). Germline V gives CDR1 LGHNT, CDR2 FRNRAP. The CDR3 length is 14 residues. V was clipped by 6 bases and J by 8 bases, with 16 bases between them.

This clonotype occurred many times. The chain links TRBV7-2 to TRBJ1-5, with TRBD1 as a possible D gene (5 bases). Per germline, CDR1 SGHTA and CDR2 FQGNSA. The CDR3 length is 12 residues. V was cut by 8 bases and J by 3 bases, with 8 bases left in between. DNA of the CDR3: TGTGCCAGCTCGGGGGTCAATCAGCCCCAGCATTTT. As protein: CASSGVNQPQHF.

This clonotype was seen more than once but under ten times. The chain uses TRBV12-3 or TRBV12-4 and TRBJ2-3, with 13 bases that match TRBD2. This CDR3 comprises 16 residues. With 6 bases clipped from V and 2 bases from J, the junction kept 5 bases outside the gene matches. The CDR3: CASRTGTSGITDTQYF. The DNA for the CDR3 is TGTGCCAGCAGAACCGGGACTAGCGGGATCACAGATACGCAGTATTTT.

The rearrangement uses TRBV14 and TRBJ2-1; D is unresolved. Germline CDR1 SGHDN, CDR2 FVKESK. The germline V and J ends were trimmed by 2 bases and 7 bases, with 3 bases remaining between them. The CDR3 is 11 amino acids. CDR3 nucleotides: TGTGCCAGCAGCCAATTTAATGAGCAGTTCTTC. It codes for CASSQFNEQFF.

In this sample, this clonotype turned up many times. The V call is TRBV11-2, the J call TRBJ2-7; D gene uncertain. Trimming removed 7 bases at V and 3 bases at J, with 10 bases between. From germline, CDR1 is SGHAT and CDR2 FQNNGV. CDR3 length: 12 residues. CDR3 sequence reads: CASTPVGYEQYF. CDR3 in DNA: TGTGCCAGCACCCCAGTCGGCTACGAGCAGTACTTC.

At least ten counts were recorded for this clonotype. The chain uses TRBV7-9 and TRBJ2-7; 7 nucleotides line up with TRBD1. CDR1 and CDR2 from the germline V gene are SEHNR and FQNEAQ (reference sequence). The CDR3 is 12 amino acids. V lost 5 bases to trimming and J lost 10 bases; unmatched junction nucleotides: 8. The DNA for the CDR3 is TGTGCCAGCAGCCAAGGACAGGCGGAACAGTACGTC. Amino acids: CASSQGQAEQYV.

This clonotype was counted many times. The chain is built from TRBV29-1 and TRBJ1-1; perhaps TRBD1 as D (5 bases). Germline CDR1 and CDR2: SQVTM and ANQGSEA. This CDR3 has 13 residues. With 4 bases removed from V and 5 bases from J, the gap between germline ends came to 14 bases. The CDR3 loop is CSVVTGGGTEAFF. CDR3 DNA sequence: TGCAGCGTTGTAACGGGGGGAGGGACTGAAGCTTTCTTT.

In its sample, this clonotype was seen a few times. The chain uses TRBV20-1 and TRBJ2-5; D gene ambiguous. Germline V gene data show CDR1 as DFQATT and CDR2 as SNEGSKA (reference sequence). The CDR3 contains 12 residues. V was trimmed by 6 bases and J by 2 bases, leaving 10 bases between them. CDR3 amino acids: CSARSQQETQYF. DNA of the CDR3: TGCAGTGCCCGGTCCCAGCAAGAGACCCAGTACTTC.

In its sample, this clonotype ranks as medium-sized. The chain recombines TRBV5-1 with TRBJ2-5, with no clear D. V was clipped by 4 bases and J by 2 bases, with 3 bases between them. CDR3 length: 11 amino acids. Germline V lookup: CDR1 SGHRS, CDR2 YFSETQ. Written as DNA, the CDR3 is TGCGCCAGCAGCGTTCAAGAGACCCAGTACTTC. Protein product: CASSVQETQYF.

This clonotype was detected a few times. CDR3 DNA: TGTGCCAGCAGTCTAGGGGGGACGGGGATGAGCGAGCAGTACGTC. This sequence encodes CASSLGGTGMSEQYV. V and J are TRBV28 and TRBJ2-7; either TRBD1 or TRBD2 may supply D (6 bases each). With 5 bases removed from V and 6 bases from J, the gap between germline ends came to 20 bases. The CDR3 runs to 15 residues. The germline V gene encodes CDR1 MDHEN and CDR2 SYDVKM.

The gene calls are TRBV5-5 and TRBJ2-3; 9 positions agree with TRBD2. The V and J ends lost 8 bases and 2 bases, in that order; junction bases with no gene match: 6. The CDR3 consists of 14 residues. CDR1 and CDR2 (germline): SGHKS, YYEKEE (reference sequence). CDR3 in amino acids: CASQREAFTDTQYF. Written as DNA, the CDR3 is TGTGCCAGTCAGCGGGAGGCCTTCACAGATACGCAGTATTTT.

This clonotype was seen ten or more times. The rearrangement links TRBV7-9 to TRBJ2-1; weak D call: TRBD1 (6 bases). The CDR3 runs 16 residues. V was shortened by 6 bases and J by 8 bases, with 23 bases between the two germline ends. Germline-derived CDR1 and CDR2 are SEHNR and FQNEAQ (reference sequence). The DNA for the CDR3 is TGTGCCAGCAGGCCACCGGGACACCTAGTCAAACATGAGCAGTTCTTC. Its translation: CASRPPGHLVKHEQFF.